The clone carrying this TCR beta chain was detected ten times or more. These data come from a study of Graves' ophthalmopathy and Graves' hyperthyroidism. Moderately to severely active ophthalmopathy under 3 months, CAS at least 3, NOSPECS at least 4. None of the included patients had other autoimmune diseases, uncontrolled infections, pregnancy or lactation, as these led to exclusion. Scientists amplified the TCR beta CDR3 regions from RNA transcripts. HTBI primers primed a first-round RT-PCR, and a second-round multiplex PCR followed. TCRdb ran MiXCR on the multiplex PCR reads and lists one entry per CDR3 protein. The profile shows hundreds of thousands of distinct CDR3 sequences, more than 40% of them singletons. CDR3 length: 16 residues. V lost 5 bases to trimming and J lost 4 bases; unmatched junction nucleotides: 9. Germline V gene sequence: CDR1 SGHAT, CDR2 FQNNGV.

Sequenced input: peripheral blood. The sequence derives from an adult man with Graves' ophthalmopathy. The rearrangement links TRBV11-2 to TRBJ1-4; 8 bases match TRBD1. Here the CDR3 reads CASSATYRGFNEKLFF. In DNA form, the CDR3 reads TGTGCCAGCAGCGCAACCTACAGGGGGTTTAATGAAAAACTGTTTTTT.